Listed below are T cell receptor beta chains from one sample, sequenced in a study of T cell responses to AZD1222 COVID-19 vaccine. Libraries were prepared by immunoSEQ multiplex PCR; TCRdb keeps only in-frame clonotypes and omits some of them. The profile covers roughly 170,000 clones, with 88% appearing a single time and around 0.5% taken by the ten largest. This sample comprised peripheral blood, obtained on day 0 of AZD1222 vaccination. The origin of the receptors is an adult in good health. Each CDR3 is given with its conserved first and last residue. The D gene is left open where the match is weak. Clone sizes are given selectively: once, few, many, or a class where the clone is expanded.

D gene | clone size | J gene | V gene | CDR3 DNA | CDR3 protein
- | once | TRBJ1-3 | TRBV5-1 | TGCGCCAGCAGGTGGGGGGCTTCTGGAAACACCATATATTTT | CASRWGASGNTIYF
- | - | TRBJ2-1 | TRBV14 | TGTGCCAGCAGCCAAGCTCGGCGCGGGGGCCCATGGGAGCAGTTCTTC | CASSQARRGGPWEQFF
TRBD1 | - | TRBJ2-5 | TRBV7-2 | TGTGCCAGCAGCTTAGATAGGGGGCGAGAGACCCAGTACTTC | CASSLDRGRETQYF
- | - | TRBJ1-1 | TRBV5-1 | TGCGCCAGCAGCTTGGGGGGAGGTCTGAACACTGAAGCTTTCTTT | CASSLGGGLNTEAFF
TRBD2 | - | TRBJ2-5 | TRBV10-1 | TGCGCCAGCAGTGTCGCTAGCGGGGGGCAAGAGACCCAGTACTTC | CASSVASGGQETQYF
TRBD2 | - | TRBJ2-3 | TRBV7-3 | TGTGCCAGCAGCGCTAGCGGGAGAGGCACAGATACGCAGTATTTT | CASSASGRGTDTQYF
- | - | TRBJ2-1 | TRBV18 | TGTGCCAGCTCTCCACCGGGGGTTTTGGATGAGCAGTTCTTC | CASSPPGVLDEQFF
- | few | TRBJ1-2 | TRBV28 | TGTGCCAGCTATGCCCGGGGGGGCTACACCTTC | CASYARGGYTF
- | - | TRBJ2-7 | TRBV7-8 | TGTGCCAGCAGCCGACTGGACTACGAGCAGTACTTC | CASSRLDYEQYF
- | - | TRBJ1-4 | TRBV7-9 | TGTGCCAGCAGCCGAGGTCTGTCTAATGAAAAACTGTTTTTT | CASSRGLSNEKLFF
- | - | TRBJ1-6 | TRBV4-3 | TGCGCCAGCAGCCAAGAGGGGTATAATTCACCCCTCCACTTT | CASSQEGYNSPLHF
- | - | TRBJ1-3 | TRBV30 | TGTGCCTGGAGCGACACGAGCTCTGGAAACACCATATATTTT | CAWSDTSSGNTIYF
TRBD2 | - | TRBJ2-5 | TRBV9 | TGTGCCAGCAGCGCGACTAGCGGGACCCAAGAGACCCAGTACTTC | CASSATSGTQETQYF
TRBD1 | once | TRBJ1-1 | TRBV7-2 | TGTGCCAGCAGCTCTCCGACAGGGGCCGACACTGAAGCTTTCTTT | CASSSPTGADTEAFF
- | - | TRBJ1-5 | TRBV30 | TGTGCCTGGAGTGGGACAGCTGGCAATCAGCCCCAGCATTTT | CAWSGTAGNQPQHF
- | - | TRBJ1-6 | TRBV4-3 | TGCGCCAGCAGCCAAGGTCGAGGGGAAATTAATTCACCCCTCCACTTT | CASSQGRGEINSPLHF
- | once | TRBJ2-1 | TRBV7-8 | TGTGCCAGCAGCTTAAGCTCCCGGCTGGAGCAGTTCTTC | CASSLSSRLEQFF
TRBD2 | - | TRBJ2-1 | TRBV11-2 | TGTGCCAGCAGCTCGAAACTAGCGGGAGTAGTGCAGTTCTTC | CASSSKLAGVVQFF
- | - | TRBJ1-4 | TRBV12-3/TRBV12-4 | TGTGCCTCTAGGGGGGGGCGCACTGAAAAACTGTTTTTT | CASRGGRTEKLFF
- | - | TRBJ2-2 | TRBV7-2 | TGTGCCAGCAGCTCAGTTTGGAGAACCGGGGAGCTGTTTTTT | CASSSVWRTGELFF
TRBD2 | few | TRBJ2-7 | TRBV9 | TGTGCCAGCAGCCCCCGGACTAGCGGGGGATCCGAGCAGTACTTC | CASSPRTSGGSEQYF
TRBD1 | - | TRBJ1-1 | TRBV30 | TGTGCCTGGAGAAAGGACAGGGATACTGAAGCTTTCTTT | CAWRKDRDTEAFF
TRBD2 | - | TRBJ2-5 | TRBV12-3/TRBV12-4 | TGTGCCAGCAATCCGGGACTAGGTGAGACCCAGTACTTC | CASNPGLGETQYF
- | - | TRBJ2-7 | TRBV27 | TGTGCCAGCGCAGGACTAAAAAACGAGCAGTACTTC | CASAGLKNEQYF
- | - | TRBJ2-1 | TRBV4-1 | TGCGCCAGCAGCCACCTCGAAGGAGCAGCGAGCTCCTACAATGAGCAGTTCTTC | CASSHLEGAASSYNEQFF
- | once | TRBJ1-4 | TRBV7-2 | TGTGCCAGCAGCTTGGGGGGGAGTGAAAAACTGTTTTTT | CASSLGGSEKLFF
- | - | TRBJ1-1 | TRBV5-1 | TGCGCCAGCAGCACCCAGACAGAGAACACTGAAGCTTTCTTT | CASSTQTENTEAFF
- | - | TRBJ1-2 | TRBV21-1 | TGTGCCAGCAGCAAAGGGCGGGACAGGTATGGCTACACCTTC | CASSKGRDRYGYTF
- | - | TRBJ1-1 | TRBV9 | TGTGCCAGCAGCGTAGGCAGGAGGAACACTGAAGCTTTCTTT | CASSVGRRNTEAFF
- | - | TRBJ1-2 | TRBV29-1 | TGCAGCGCCCAATATGACAGCTATGGCTACACCTTC | CSAQYDSYGYTF
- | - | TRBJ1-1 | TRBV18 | TGTGCCAGCTCACCAAGCCAGGGTTCTGAAGCTTTCTTT | CASSPSQGSEAFF
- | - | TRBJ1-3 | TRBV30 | TGTGCCTGGAGTGTGGGGTCTGGAAACACCATATATTTT | CAWSVGSGNTIYF
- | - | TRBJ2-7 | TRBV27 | TGTGCCAGCAGTTCGGTCAGGGGGGGAAAACCCTACGAGCAGTACTTC | CASSSVRGGKPYEQYF
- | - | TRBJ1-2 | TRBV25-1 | TGTGCCAGCAGTGCAGGGGCGGGAGGCTACACCTTC | CASSAGAGGYTF
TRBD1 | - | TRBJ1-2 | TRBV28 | TGTGCCAGCAGTTCCTTCAACCCGGGACAGGGATCTAGTAGCGGCTACACCTTC | CASSSFNPGQGSSSGYTF
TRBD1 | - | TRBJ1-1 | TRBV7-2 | TGTGCCAGCACCCTCAGGGGGCCGACCACTGAAGCTTTCTTT | CASTLRGPTTEAFF
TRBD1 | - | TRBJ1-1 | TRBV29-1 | TGCAGCGATAGACAGGGGGGGGGCACTGAAGCTTTCTTT | CSDRQGGGTEAFF
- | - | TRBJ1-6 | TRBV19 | TGTGCCAGTAATCCCGCCGGGGCCTATAATTCACCCCTCCACTTT | CASNPAGAYNSPLHF
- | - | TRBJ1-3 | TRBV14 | TGTGCCAGCAGCACCGGTCTAGGGAACACCATATATTTT | CASSTGLGNTIYF
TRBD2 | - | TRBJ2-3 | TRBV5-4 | TGTGCCAGCAGCTCGGGACTAGCGGGGGTGGCAGATACGCAGTATTTT | CASSSGLAGVADTQYF
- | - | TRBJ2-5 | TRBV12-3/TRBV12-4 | TGTGCCAGCAGTTTATGGGGGCCAGAGACCCAGTACTTC | CASSLWGPETQYF
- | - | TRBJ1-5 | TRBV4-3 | TGCGCCAGCAGCCAAGCAGGGACTAATCAGCCCCAGCATTTT | CASSQAGTNQPQHF